This T cell receptor beta chain was observed in a study of long-term antiretroviral therapy in people with HIV. Broader study findings: Information pertaining to ART adherence, viral resistance or therapeutic modifications was not obtained. Versus controls, repertoires in people with HIV had narrower CDR3 length ranges.

Sequencing used immunoSEQ v3.0 at survey level. Measured with immunoSEQ multiplex PCR; TCRdb has only the in-frame clones, and not every one. The sample yields roughly 44,000 clones, nearly 95% seen once. The study drew at least one pre-ART and at least two post-ART PBMC samples from every donor. Prior to DNA extraction, the samples held about 0.95-11 million cryopreserved PBMC. About this clone: The antigen is unknown.

Sequenced material: unsorted PBMCs, taken 3.7 years after starting antiretroviral therapy. The source of this sequence is a woman between 50 and 59 years old with HIV.

The DNA of the CDR3 is TGTGCCAGCAGCCCAGGACAGGCCACTAGAGCCAAAAACATTCAGTACTTC. It yields the protein CASSPGQATRAKNIQYF. The chain couples TRBV7-6 to TRBJ2-4; 7 bases are shared with TRBD1. CDR3 length: 17 residues. Germline V CDR1 and CDR2: SGHVS, FNYEAQ. The J segment lost 0 bases and the V segment lost 5 bases, leaving 10 bases of the junction unmatched.